The entry that follows covers one T cell receptor (beta chain) sequence. Antigen: not known. These data are taken from a study of CD8 T cells in Susac syndrome. RNA was extracted with the RNeasy kit, and a quantity of roughly 0.5 to 1 ug was reverse transcribed using random hexamers. Using its own MiXCR run on the immunoSEQ multiplex PCR reads, TCRdb lists one record per CDR3 protein. The sample consists of roughly 220,000 distinct CDR3 sequences, approximately 94% of them appearing once. Study-level results: In Susac syndrome, the CD4+ T cell repertoires did not show clonal expansion.

The diagnostic criteria for definite or probable disease, as recently defined, were met by the patients with Susac syndrome. V was pared by 5 bases and J by 2 bases, with 5 bases of the junction left unmatched. The CDR3 contains 14 residues. The germline V gene has CDR1 SEHNR and CDR2 FQNEAQ (reference sequence). The sequence derives from a human donor with Susac syndrome. The J gene is TRBJ2-7, the V gene TRBV7-9; 8 bases map to TRBD1. Material: CD4+ T cells from PBMCs. The CDR3 here is CASSHGTGTYEQYF. CDR3 DNA: TGTGCCAGCAGCCACGGGACAGGTACCTACGAGCAGTACTTC.